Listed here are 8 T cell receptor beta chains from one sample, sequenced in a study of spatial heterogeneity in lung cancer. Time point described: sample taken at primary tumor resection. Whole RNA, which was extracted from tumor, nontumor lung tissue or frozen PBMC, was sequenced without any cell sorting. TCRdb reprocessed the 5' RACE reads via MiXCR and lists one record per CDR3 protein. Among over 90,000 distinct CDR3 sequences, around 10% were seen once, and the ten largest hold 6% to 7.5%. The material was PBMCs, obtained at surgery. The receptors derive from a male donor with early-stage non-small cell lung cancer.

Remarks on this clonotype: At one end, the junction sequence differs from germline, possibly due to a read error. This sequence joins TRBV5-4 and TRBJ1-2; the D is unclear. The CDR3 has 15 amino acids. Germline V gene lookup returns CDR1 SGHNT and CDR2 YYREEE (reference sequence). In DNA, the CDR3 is TGTCCCAGCAGCTTGGCAGGACTTGAGAACTATGGCTACACCTTC. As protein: CPSSLAGLENYGYTF.

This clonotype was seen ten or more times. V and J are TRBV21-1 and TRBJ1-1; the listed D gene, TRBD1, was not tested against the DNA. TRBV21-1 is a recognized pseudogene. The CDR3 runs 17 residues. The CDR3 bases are TGTGCCAGCATCTTAACCCAAGACAGAATCATGAACACTGAAGCTTTCTTT. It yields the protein CASILTQDRIMNTEAFF.

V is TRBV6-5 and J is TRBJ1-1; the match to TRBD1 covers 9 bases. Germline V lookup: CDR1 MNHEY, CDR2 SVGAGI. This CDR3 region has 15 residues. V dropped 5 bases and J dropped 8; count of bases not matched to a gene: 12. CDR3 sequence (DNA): TGTGCCAGCAGTCTCGTTCCGGGACAGGGTAGGGAAGCTTTCTTT. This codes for CASSLVPGQGREAFF.

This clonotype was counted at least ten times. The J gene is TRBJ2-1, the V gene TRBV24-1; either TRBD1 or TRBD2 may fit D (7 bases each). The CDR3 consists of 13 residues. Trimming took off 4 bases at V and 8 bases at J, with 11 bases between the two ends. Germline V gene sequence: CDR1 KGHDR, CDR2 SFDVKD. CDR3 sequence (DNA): TGTGCCACCAGTGAGGCAGGGGGGGATGAGCAGTTCTTC. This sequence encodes CATSEAGGDEQFF.

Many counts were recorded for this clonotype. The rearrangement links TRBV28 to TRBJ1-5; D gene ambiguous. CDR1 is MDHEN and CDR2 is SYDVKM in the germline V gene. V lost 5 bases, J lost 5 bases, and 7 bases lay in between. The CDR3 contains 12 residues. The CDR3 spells CASSLEDQPQHF. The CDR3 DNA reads TGTGCCAGCAGTCTAGAAGATCAGCCCCAGCATTTT.

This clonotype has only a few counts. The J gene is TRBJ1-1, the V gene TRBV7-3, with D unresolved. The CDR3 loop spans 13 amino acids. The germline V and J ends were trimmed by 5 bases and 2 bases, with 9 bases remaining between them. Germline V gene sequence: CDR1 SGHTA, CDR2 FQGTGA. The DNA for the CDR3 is TGTGCCAGCAGCATCGATCAAAACACTGAAGCTTTCTTT. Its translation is CASSIDQNTEAFF.

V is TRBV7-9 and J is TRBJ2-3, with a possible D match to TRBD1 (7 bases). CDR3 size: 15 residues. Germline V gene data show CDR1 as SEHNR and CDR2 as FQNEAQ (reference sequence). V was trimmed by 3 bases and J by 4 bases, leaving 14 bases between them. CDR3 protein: CASSLGLQGADTQYF. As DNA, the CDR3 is TGTGCCAGCAGCTTGGGACTCCAGGGGGCAGATACGCAGTATTTT.

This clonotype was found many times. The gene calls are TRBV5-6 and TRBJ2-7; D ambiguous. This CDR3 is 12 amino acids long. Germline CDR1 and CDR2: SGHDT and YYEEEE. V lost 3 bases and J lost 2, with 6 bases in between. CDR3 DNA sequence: TGTGCCAGCAGCTCTCGTCCCTACGAGCAGTACTTC. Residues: CASSSRPYEQYF.